The T cell receptor (beta chain) described here comes from a study of cytomegalovirus exposure and HLA in healthy donors. Across the whole study: The 120 or so validation repertoires matched the 500 to 750 first-cohort repertoires in platform, a later analysis reported.

The sample holds a few counts of this clone. What it binds is unknown. Germline V gene data show CDR1 as SGHRS and CDR2 as YFSETQ. The V and J ends lost 4 bases and 7 bases respectively, with 11 bases between them. There are 12 residues in the CDR3. Findings and limits, study-wide: Later, an analysis found that TCR clusters from the first cohort tended to co-occur in the 90 to 150 validation repertoires. In vitro work confirmed that three CMV-associated chains recognize CMV antigens.

Some clones are missing from TCRdb's copy, which holds only in-frame ones; the method was immunoSEQ multiplex PCR. The sample carries 200,000 to 250,000 clones, roughly 87% recorded once. What was sequenced was PBMCs. This sequence was found in a woman in her late teens or twenties in good health and CMV-seropositive. The chain links TRBV5-1 to TRBJ1-1; D remains ambiguous. CDR3 region: CASSSDPIEAFF. CDR3 nucleotide sequence: TGCGCCAGCAGCAGCGACCCAATTGAAGCTTTCTTT.